These T cell receptor beta chains were read from a single sample in a study of Graves' ophthalmopathy and Graves' hyperthyroidism. TCRdb independently ran MiXCR on the multiplex PCR reads; one entry per CDR3 protein. The sample gives about 340,000 distinct CDR3 sequences, about 17% of which show up once; approximately 13% is in the top ten. The sequencing input was peripheral blood. Receptors originate from an adult man with Graves' ophthalmopathy. Each CDR3 is given with its conserved first and last residue. The D gene is left open where the match is weak. Size values are once, few and many counts, or a class for expanded clones, and some rows have none.

CDR3 DNA,CDR3 protein,D gene,V gene,clone size,J gene
TGCAGTGCTAGAGATGGGCCGGGCGCGAGGGACAGGGAAAATTCACCCCTCCACTTT,CSARDGPGARDRENSPLHF,TRBD1,TRBV20-1,many,TRBJ1-6
TGTGCCAGCAGCTCCGCCGGATGGGACTACGAGCAGTACTTC,CASSSAGWDYEQYF,NA,TRBV6-2/TRBV6-3,many,TRBJ2-7
TGCGCCAGCAGCACTTTAGGGACGCCCTCTGGGGCCAACGTCCTGACTTTC,CASSTLGTPSGANVLTF,NA,TRBV5-1,once,TRBJ2-6
TGCGCCAGCAGCTATGGGGCCGACACTGAAGCTTTCTTT,CASSYGADTEAFF,NA,TRBV5-1,many,TRBJ1-1
TGCAGTGCTAGTTGGGGACAGAGCTACGAGCAGTACTTC,CSASWGQSYEQYF,TRBD1,TRBV20-1,many,TRBJ2-7
TGTGCCAGTTTAACCCAGGGTCTGATCGGCAATCAGCCCCAGCATTTT,CASLTQGLIGNQPQHF,NA,TRBV19,many,TRBJ1-5
TGTGCCAGCAGCTTAGAGATGAACACTGAAGCTTTCTTT,CASSLEMNTEAFF,NA,TRBV7-2,many,TRBJ1-1
TGCAGTGCCGTCGGGGGAACGCTCGAGCAGTACTTC,CSAVGGTLEQYF,NA,TRBV20-1,NA,TRBJ2-7
TGTGCCAGCAGTTTCCATTATAGCAATCAGCCCCAGCATTTT,CASSFHYSNQPQHF,NA,TRBV28,many,TRBJ1-5
TGTGCCAGCAGCCCGACAGGACACTATGGCCACACCTTC,CASSPTGHYGHTF,NA,TRBV11-2,many,TRBJ1-2
TGTGCCAGCAACTTTGCTGCGGACAGGGGAAATTCACCCCTCCACTTT,CASNFAADRGNSPLHF,TRBD1,TRBV2,many,TRBJ1-6
TGTGCCAGCACCCACGGCTCCTACGAGCAGTACTTC,CASTHGSYEQYF,NA,TRBV28,many,TRBJ2-7
TGTGCCAGCAGCCGCGAAGGAGGGCCAACCCTCATCTTC,CASSREGGPTLIF,NA,TRBV4-2,many,TRBJ1-2
TGTGCCAGCAGCCAAGATATGACAGATCAGCCCCAGCATTTT,CASSQDMTDQPQHF,NA,TRBV3-1,few,TRBJ1-5
TGTGCCAGCAGTTGGGGGACAGGGGGCGCCCCGGACACTGAAGCTTTCTTT,CASSWGTGGAPDTEAFF,TRBD1,TRBV12-3/TRBV12-4,NA,TRBJ1-1
TGTGCCAGCAGTGGCCCAGGGAGAATCGAGACCCAGTACTTC,CASSGPGRIETQYF,NA,TRBV2,NA,TRBJ2-5
TGTGCCAGCAGGACCCACCCTGAAGCTTTCTTT,CASRTHPEAFF,NA,TRBV6-1,many,TRBJ1-1
TGCAGTGCTAACCCCGGGACTAGCGGGAGTTCCTACGAGCAGTACTTC,CSANPGTSGSSYEQYF,TRBD2,TRBV20-1,many,TRBJ2-7
TGTGCCAGCAGCTTAGCCACGGGGGGGCCCTACGAGCAGTACTTC,CASSLATGGPYEQYF,TRBD2,TRBV7-2,many,TRBJ2-7
TGTGCCAGCACCCCGAAGATACAGGACTATGGCTACACCTTC,CASTPKIQDYGYTF,NA,TRBV6-1,many,TRBJ1-2
TGCGCCAGCGGGAAACAGGGCGCCGGGGAGCTGTTTTTT,CASGKQGAGELFF,NA,TRBV10-1,few,TRBJ2-2
TGTGCCAGCAAGGACAGAGTAAACACTGAAGCTTTCTTT,CASKDRVNTEAFF,NA,TRBV6-1,many,TRBJ1-1
TGTGCCAGCAGTCTGACTAGCGGGAACTCCTACGAGCAGTACTTC,CASSLTSGNSYEQYF,TRBD2,TRBV7-2,many,TRBJ2-7
TGCAGCGTTGAAGCCCCTGGAAACACCATATATTTT,CSVEAPGNTIYF,NA,TRBV29-1,many,TRBJ1-3
TGTGCCAGCAGCCAAGATTGGGTTCTGGGGCTAGCGGGAGTCTGGGAGCAGTACTTC,CASSQDWVLGLAGVWEQYF,TRBD2,TRBV4-2,NA,TRBJ2-7
TGCAGTGCTAGAGCTACTTTCGGAAGACAAGCTTTCTACGAGCAGTACTTC,CSARATFGRQAFYEQYF,NA,TRBV20-1,many,TRBJ2-7
TGCGCCAGCAGAGACACAGGGGAATCACCCCTCCACTTT,CASRDTGESPLHF,TRBD1,TRBV10-2,few,TRBJ1-6
TGCGCCAGCAGCTTGGACAGGGTTCCAGACTATGGCTACACCTTC,CASSLDRVPDYGYTF,NA,TRBV5-1,many,TRBJ1-2
TGTGCCAGCAGCACCAGTTTAGGCCGGGGCGTAGGTGGGGCCAACGTCCTGACTTTC,CASSTSLGRGVGGANVLTF,NA,TRBV7-3,many,TRBJ2-6
TGCAGTGCTGAGCACAGTGTCGGGCAGCCCCAGCATTTT,CSAEHSVGQPQHF,NA,TRBV20-1,many,TRBJ1-5
TGTGCCAGCACCCGGGGACTAGCGGGAGCCGAGCAGTACTTC,CASTRGLAGAEQYF,TRBD2,TRBV12-3/TRBV12-4,many,TRBJ2-7
TGTGCCAGCAGCTTACAGGGTTTGGCTGGCGAGACCCAGTACTTC,CASSLQGLAGETQYF,NA,TRBV7-2,many,TRBJ2-5
TGTGCCAGTAGTATTGCGGCCGATAGCAATCAGCCCCAGCATTTT,CASSIAADSNQPQHF,NA,TRBV19,many,TRBJ1-5
TGTGCCAGCAGTCCCAGACTACCCAAAGAGACCCAGTACTTC,CASSPRLPKETQYF,NA,TRBV6-2/TRBV6-3,NA,TRBJ2-5
TGTGCCAGCAGTTTAATGAGGGAGACCCAGTACTTC,CASSLMRETQYF,NA,TRBV12-3/TRBV12-4,many,TRBJ2-5
TGTGCCAGCAGTGAAGGACTAGCCCGGGAGCAGTACTTC,CASSEGLAREQYF,TRBD2,TRBV6-1,many,TRBJ2-7
TGTGCCAGCAGCGTATCAGGGGTCGGTGGAAACACCATATATTTT,CASSVSGVGGNTIYF,NA,TRBV13,many,TRBJ1-3
TGTGCCAGCAGTTACTCGTTGAGGGGCCGGGATGGCTACACCTTC,CASSYSLRGRDGYTF,NA,TRBV6-5,NA,TRBJ1-2
TGTGCCAGCAGCCCCCAGGTCGGCAGGCGCTCTGGAAACACCATATATTTT,CASSPQVGRRSGNTIYF,NA,TRBV3-1,NA,TRBJ1-3
TGTGCCAGCTCACCAGGACGGATCGCTAATTCACCCCTCCACTTT,CASSPGRIANSPLHF,NA,TRBV18,NA,TRBJ1-6
TGTGCCAGCAGCTTAATAACGGACCTATATGGCTACACCTTC,CASSLITDLYGYTF,NA,TRBV6-2/TRBV6-3,NA,TRBJ1-2
TGTGCCAGCAGTTACTCTGGACAGGGGGGGAGAGAGACCCCGTACTTC,CASSYSGQGGRETPYF,TRBD1,TRBV6-5,once,TRBJ2-5